These 26 T cell receptor beta chains were all obtained from the same sample, sequenced in a study of cytomegalovirus exposure and HLA in healthy donors. Researchers ran the PCR with 60 Vbeta and 13 Jbeta primers. Profiling relied on immunoSEQ multiplex PCR, and the TCRdb table lists in-frame clones only, not all of them. The table lists roughly 200,000 clones, more than 65% of them singletons, with about 2% in the top ten. Sequenced material: PBMCs. The receptors originated from a woman in her thirties in good health and CMV-seronegative.

A few counts support this clone. The gene calls are TRBV4-1 and TRBJ2-2; D may be TRBD1 (6 bases). V gave up 9 bases and J gave up 6 bases, with 17 bases separating them. Germline V lookup: CDR1 MGHRA, CDR2 YSYEKL. This CDR3 is built from 14 residues. The CDR3 sequence: CASRQGSLPGELFF. CDR3 in DNA: TGCGCCAGTCGGCAGGGGTCGCTCCCCGGGGAGCTGTTTTTT.

The chain has TRBV7-6 and TRBJ1-3; D remains unclear. Trimming left V 1 base short and J 2 bases short, with 9 bases between. The germline V gene has CDR1 SGHVS and CDR2 FNYEAQ. The CDR3 loop spans 15 amino acids. CDR3 sequence: CASSLEAETGNTIYF. Written as DNA, the CDR3 is TGTGCCAGCAGCTTAGAGGCGGAGACTGGAAACACCATATATTTT.

This clone was picked up a small number of times. V gene TRBV29-1 combines with J gene TRBJ2-1, with TRBD2 matching 7 bases. Germline V gene data show CDR1 as SQVTM and CDR2 as ANQGSEA. CDR3 length: 17 residues. Trimming removed 1 base from V and 7 bases from J; junction bases left unmatched: 16. This CDR3 reads CSVEGQLGSGKVNEQFF. CDR3 nucleotides: TGCAGCGTTGAAGGCCAGCTCGGAAGCGGGAAGGTGAATGAGCAGTTCTTC.

The chain is built from TRBV5-6 and TRBJ1-6; 10 bases are shared with TRBD1. This CDR3 contains 16 residues. Germline V gene sequence: CDR1 SGHDT, CDR2 YYEEEE. V lost 4 bases to trimming and J lost 9 bases; unmatched junction nucleotides: 10. The CDR3 DNA reads as TGTGCCAGCAGCCCGACAGGGGGCAGGGGGAGTTCACCCCTCCACTTT. Translating it yields CASSPTGGRGSSPLHF.

The genes are TRBV9 and TRBJ1-4; no reliable D call. Trimming removed 2 bases at V and 0 bases at J, with 11 bases between. In germline, CDR1 is SGDLS, CDR2 YYNGEE. The CDR3 covers 16 residues. The CDR3 coding sequence is TGTGCCAGCAGCGTCGGTGATACTGCAACTAATGAAAAACTGTTTTTT. It specifies CASSVGDTATNEKLFF.

This chain joins TRBV4-1 and TRBJ2-7, with D uncertain. Germline values: CDR1 MGHRA, CDR2 YSYEKL. The CDR3 consists of 15 residues. V was cut by 1 base and J by 1 base, with 11 bases left in between. CDR3 amino acids: CASSQAPRVSYEQYF. The DNA of the CDR3 is TGCGCCAGCAGCCAAGCCCCCCGGGTTTCCTACGAGCAGTACTTC.

The chain carries TRBV29-1 and TRBJ2-7, with 12 bases fitting TRBD2. This CDR3 spans 18 amino acids. J lost 0 bases, V lost 0 bases, and 9 bases had no gene match. Germline CDR1 SQVTM, CDR2 ANQGSEA. The CDR3 loop is CSVEEPTSGSLSSYEQYF. The CDR3, as DNA: TGCAGCGTTGAAGAACCGACTAGCGGGAGCCTCAGCTCCTACGAGCAGTACTTC.

The chain carries TRBV18 and TRBJ1-1, with 8 bases fitting TRBD1. J gave up 6 bases and V 0 bases, and 9 bases lay outside the gene matches. This CDR3 is built from 16 residues. Germline CDR1 and CDR2: KGHSH and LQKENI. The chain's CDR3 is CASSPPQGAWGAEAFF. CDR3 sequence (DNA): TGTGCCAGCTCACCACCGCAGGGGGCCTGGGGTGCTGAAGCTTTCTTT.

This rearrangement joins TRBV6-5 to TRBJ1-4; 11 bases align to TRBD1. The CDR3 covers 15 residues. Germline V gives CDR1 MNHEY, CDR2 SVGAGI. With 6 bases clipped from V and 7 bases from J, the junction kept 7 bases outside the gene matches. The DNA for the CDR3 is TGTGCCAGCAGGGGTGGGACAGGGGGAAGTGAAAAACTGTTTTTT. Translating it yields CASRGGTGGSEKLFF.

This clone was detected a few times. The V call is TRBV2, the J call TRBJ2-5; D gene uncertain. The J call may be wrong; the DNA end is better matched by TRBJ2-7. Germline loops: CDR1 SNHLY, CDR2 FYNNEI. This CDR3 has 16 amino acids. CDR3 nucleotides: TGTGCCAGCAGTGAACGTCGGTCCACCGTAAAGTACGAGCAGTACTTC. Amino acid sequence: CASSERRSTVKYEQYF.

The chain joins TRBV7-2 to TRBJ2-7, with TRBD2 identical over 8 bases. J lost 2 bases, V lost 6 bases, and 9 bases had no gene match. The CDR3 totals 15 residues. Germline lookup yields CDR1 SGHTA and CDR2 FQGNSA. Written as DNA, the CDR3 is TGTGCCAGCAGTCAAACCGGGACTAGGACCTACGAGCAGTACTTC. It yields the protein CASSQTGTRTYEQYF.

The chain is built from TRBV30 and TRBJ1-2; 11 bases agree with TRBD1. V gave up 4 bases and J gave up 4 bases; unmatched junction bases: 5. The CDR3 contains 14 residues. CDR1 and CDR2 from the germline V gene are GTSNPN and SVGIG (reference sequence). CDR3 nucleotides: TGTGCCTGGACTCGGGACAGGGGGGGCTATGGCTACACCTTC. This codes for CAWTRDRGGYGYTF.

This clone occurred once. The rearrangement uses TRBV28 and TRBJ1-1; no clear D. CDR1 and CDR2 from the germline V gene are MDHEN and SYDVKM. V was clipped by 5 bases and J by 0 bases, with 7 bases between them. CDR3 length equals 13 residues. CDR3: CASSGRMNTEAFF. CDR3 in DNA: TGTGCCAGCAGTGGCAGAATGAACACTGAAGCTTTCTTT.

V is TRBV5-6 and J is TRBJ1-6; maybe TRBD1 (6 bases). The CDR3 has 18 residues. Germline values: CDR1 SGHDT, CDR2 YYEEEE. Trimming pared 4 bases from V and 1 base from J, leaving 18 bases between. The CDR3 DNA reads as TGTGCCAGCAGCAGTGGGTACAGGGCCCGATCCTATAATTCACCCCTCCACTTT. Translating it yields CASSSGYRARSYNSPLHF.

The V and J genes are TRBV7-9 and TRBJ2-1; D gene ambiguous. Trimming cost V 0 bases and J 6 bases, with 15 bases left between them. CDR3 length: 16 amino acids. In germline, CDR1 is SEHNR, CDR2 FQNEAQ (reference sequence). This CDR3 is CASSLALAALTNEQFF. The CDR3 nucleotides read TGTGCCAGCAGCTTAGCGCTTGCGGCACTAACCAATGAGCAGTTCTTC.

The chain has TRBV10-1 and TRBJ2-5; D perhaps matches TRBD2 (5 bases). In germline, CDR1 is WNHNN, CDR2 SYGVQD (reference sequence). This CDR3 spans 13 amino acids. V was shortened by 0 bases and J by 11 bases, with 13 bases between the two germline ends. The CDR3 loop reads CASSESVMGEQYF. As DNA, the CDR3 is TGCGCCAGCAGTGAGTCGGTTATGGGAGAGCAGTACTTC.

This clone was picked up a small number of times. The V call is TRBV5-1, the J call TRBJ2-5, with D tentatively TRBD1 (5 bases). Germline lookup yields CDR1 SGHRS and CDR2 YFSETQ. V was cut by 0 bases and J by 5 bases, with 5 bases left in between. The length of the CDR3 is 12 residues. CDR3 sequence reads: CASSLEGETQYF. CDR3 coding DNA: TGCGCCAGCAGCTTGGAGGGGGAGACCCAGTACTTC.

This clone showed up just a few times. This chain links TRBV4-1 with TRBJ1-1; D uncertain. The ends were cut back, 0 bases at V and 6 bases at J, with 8 bases in the middle. This CDR3 has 13 amino acids. The V gene's germline CDR1 is MGHRA and CDR2 YSYEKL. The CDR3 DNA follows: TGCGCCAGCAGCCAAGACGGACTACCTGAAGCTTTCTTT. This translates into CASSQDGLPEAFF.

CDR3 residues: CASSVAGVPVEQYF. CDR3 nucleotide sequence: TGTGCCAGCAGCGTAGCGGGAGTTCCCGTCGAGCAGTACTTC. The chain couples TRBV9 to TRBJ2-7; possible D gene TRBD2, 6 bases. The CDR3 covers 14 residues. V lost 0 bases to trimming and J lost 6 bases, with 13 bases between them. Germline-derived CDR1 and CDR2 are SGDLS and YYNGEE. The variable domain in full, completed from reference TRBV9 and TRBJ2-7, reads DSGVTQTPKHLITATGQRVTLRCSPRSGDLSVYWYQQSLDQGLQFLIQYYNGEERAKGNILERFSAQQFPDLHSELNLSSLELGDSALYFCASSVAGVPVEQYFGPGTRLTVT.

This clone has just a few counts. The chain is built from TRBV5-4 and TRBJ2-5; a weak D match, TRBD1 (6 bases). The last part of the DNA fits TRBJ2-7 better; the J call may be wrong. The CDR3 covers 13 residues. Germline values: CDR1 SGHNT, CDR2 YYREEE (reference sequence). CDR3 in amino acids: CASSLQGLGEQYF. CDR3 DNA sequence: TGTGCCAGCAGCCTCCAGGGGTTAGGCGAGCAGTACTTC.

As for this clone: Its ends do not fully match the called genes, so a read error is possible. The same CDR3 can be traced to other DNA sequences in this sample. J is TRBJ1-1 and V is TRBV5-1; 11 nucleotides agree with TRBD1. The CDR3 runs 15 residues. CDR1 and CDR2 from the germline V gene are SGHRS and YFSETQ. CDR3 residues: CASSLAGDRGTEAFF. CDR3 sequence (DNA): TGCGCTAGCAGCTTGGCCGGGGACAGGGGGACGGAGGCTTTCTTT. The variable domain in full, with the rest retrieved from reference TRBV5-1 and TRBJ1-1, is KAGVTQTPRYLIKTRGQQVTLSCSPISGHRSVSWYQQTPGQGLQFLFEYFSETQRNKGNFPGRFSGRQFSNSRSEMNVSTLELGDSALYLCASSLAGDRGTEAFFGQGTRLTVV.

In its sample, this clone was seen once. The chain has TRBV27 and TRBJ2-3, with 15 bases aligning to TRBD2. The V segment lost 3 bases and the J segment 2 bases; nucleotides outside the gene matches: 12. Germline V gene sequence: CDR1 MNHEY, CDR2 SMNVEV (reference sequence). The CDR3 length is 20 residues. The CDR3 loop reads CASSFKPGLAGGRDTDTQYF. The CDR3 DNA reads TGTGCCAGCAGTTTTAAGCCGGGACTAGCGGGAGGCCGGGACACAGATACGCAGTATTTT.

The V and J genes are TRBV9 and TRBJ1-1; 7 nucleotides align to TRBD1. With 4 bases clipped from V and 1 base from J, the junction kept 16 bases outside the gene matches. The CDR3 has 18 amino acids. The V gene's germline CDR1 is SGDLS and CDR2 YYNGEE. The CDR3, as DNA: TGTGCCAGCAGCCCAAGGGGGCGCGATTCCTTCGAGAACACTGAAGCTTTCTTT. Translated, it gives CASSPRGRDSFENTEAFF.

The chain employs TRBV4-1 and TRBJ2-1; 9 nucleotides match TRBD2. CDR1 and CDR2 from the germline V gene are MGHRA and YSYEKL. The CDR3 length is 18 residues. V shed 1 base and J 0 bases; nucleotides not matched to a gene: 7. The CDR3 spells CASSQAPVSGSSYNEQFF. DNA of the CDR3: TGCGCCAGCAGCCAAGCCCCGGTTAGCGGGAGCTCCTACAATGAGCAGTTCTTC.

V gene TRBV7-3 combines with J gene TRBJ1-3; 10 bases map to TRBD1. The CDR3 loop spans 16 amino acids. CDR1 and CDR2 from the germline V gene are SGHTA and FQGTGA. Trimming cost V 0 bases and J 4 bases; bases outside gene matches: 3. The CDR3 nucleotides are TGTGCCAGCAGCTTAACGGGGACAGGGGCGGGAAACACCATATATTTT. Translated, it gives CASSLTGTGAGNTIYF.

This clone was seen more than once but under ten times. The chain employs TRBV11-2 and TRBJ2-5; TRBD2 agrees at 7 bases. CDR1 and CDR2 (germline): SGHAT, FQNNGV. V was clipped by 4 bases and J by 2 bases; unmatched bases: 4. CDR3 length: 14 residues. The CDR3 loop reads CASSSRGSQETQYF. The CDR3 DNA is TGTGCCAGCAGCTCGCGGGGGTCTCAAGAGACCCAGTACTTC. The full variable domain, rest sourced from reference TRBV11-2 and TRBJ2-5, is EAGVAQSPRYKIIEKRQSVAFWCNPISGHATLYWYQQILGQGPKLLIQFQNNGVVDDSQLPKDRFSAERLKGVDSTLKIQPAKLEDSAVYLCASSSRGSQETQYFGPGTRLLVL.